Sequencing of this T cell receptor beta chain was carried out in a study of cytotoxic CD8 clonotypes in ibrutinib-treated CLL. Study summary: Partial responses totalled roughly 25 and complete responses 2; after median approximately 6 years, approximately 15 remained remitted and roughly twelve progressed. Response sampling took place at median 12 months of treatment, range 6 to 36.

The V gene end was trimmed by 2 bases and the J gene end by 3 bases; junction bases not matched to a gene: 8. CDR1 and CDR2 (germline): MGHRA, YSYEKL. The CDR3 sequence is 16 residues long. The planned depth of sequencing spanned 1 in 200,000 to 1 in 1 million T cells. Measured with immunoSEQ multiplex PCR; TCRdb has only the in-frame clones, and not every one. Of some 150,000 clones listed, around three quarters are singletons. TCR beta libraries used about 1.9 micrograms of genomic DNA from cryopreserved PBMCs. J is TRBJ2-7 and V is TRBV4-1; 9 bases match TRBD2. This TCR derives from a human donor with chronic lymphocytic leukemia. Sequencing used PBMCs, obtained after 12 months of ibrutinib treatment. CDR3 coding DNA: TGCGCCAGCAGCCAACGCTCTACTAGCGGGTACTACGAGCAGTACTTC. Its protein is CASSQRSTSGYYEQYF.